The source of this TCR beta chain is a study of blood T cell repertoires in COVID-19 (dated by TCRdb to the early 2020s). Background on the whole study: Samples covering the acute and convalescent phases of COVID-19 were provided by collaborators in the United States, Italy and Spain. Deeply sampled blood TCRbeta repertoires from subjects exposed to, actively infected with, or recovered from COVID-19 were included in the dataset. The prospective study material was composed of cDNA or gDNA derived from T cells, B-cell-depleted T cells, or PBMCs. Nearly every sample came with metadata listing a de-identified subject ID, COVID-19 status, age in years and sex. The samples were drawn from the first 160 participants of the ongoing ImmuneRACE study and from 1,200 or so subjects provided by 6 global collaborators. HLA class I and class II types, where available, came from metadata supplied by the sample provider rather than from assay-based typing. The repertoires were released in a freely available public database meant as a resource for research on the immune response to SARS-CoV-2.

Overall study results and their limits: How much clinical and demographic metadata was included differed by source and by participant, and the metadata was provided uncurated.

Compared with germline, V lacks 8 bases and J lacks 6 bases; bases without a gene match: 5. The CDR3 starts with the cysteine, ends with the phenylalanine, and has 11 residues. Here the CDR3 DNA is all that survives: 33 bases in frame from base 1. Taken from the germline V gene, the CDR1 and CDR2 loops are SQVTM and ANQGSEA. TCRbeta CDR3 regions were amplified from genomic DNA using the immunoSEQ Assay, a bias-controlled multiplex PCR. Per the authors' processing: Within the assay, amplification of reference gene primers was used to estimate how many nucleated cells each sample contained. Sequence reads were collapsed and filtered to measure the absolute abundance of every unique TCRbeta CDR3 rearrangement. For each sample, productive Simpson clonality was calculated as the square root of Simpson's diversity index across productive rearrangements. The table comes from immuneACCESS by way of TCRdb, which keeps in-frame sequences with V and J called. Part of the clones is missing from these tables; in studies checked, under half for an unresolved V gene and the rest for unknown reasons. The V and J calls and clone size were taken over from that table, and D and trimming were inferred from the DNA. Counted in this sample were about 160,000 clones; about four fifths of them appeared once. The ten largest clonotypes hold 13% to 15% of the sample.

A remark on this clone: Its antigen specificity is not known. The input lacks base qualities; no much larger clone sits a single base away.

Each collaborating institution followed its own protocols to collect whole blood in K2EDTA tubes. For TCRbeta analysis, collaborators shipped samples as frozen whole blood, isolated PBMCs, or DNA extracted from either of those sample types. The specimen sequenced was peripheral blood. This TCR came from a human donor with acute or convalescent COVID-19. The donor label of this sample is uncertain. The V and J genes are TRBV29-1 and TRBJ1-1, with 8 central nucleotides matching TRBD1. The bases are TGCAGCAATCACAGGGGGGCTGAAGCTTTCTTT. Translation gives CSNHRGAEAFF.